What follows are 14 T cell receptor beta chains derived from one specimen sequenced in a study of OX40 agonist ivuxolimab in advanced cancers. The data were produced by immunoSEQ multiplex PCR, yet TCRdb's version contains in-frame clones alone and is incomplete. This table holds just over 60,000 clones, more than 85% found once. The sequences come from CD4+ or CD8+ T cells sorted from blood, collected in a trial of the OX40 agonist ivuxolimab. The receptors come from an adult with an advanced solid tumor such as melanoma, head and neck, liver or kidney cancer.

The chain employs TRBV2 and TRBJ2-7; unclear D gene. Germline V CDR1 and CDR2: SNHLY, FYNNEI. The V gene lost 5 bases and the J gene lost 6 bases, with 11 bases spanning the gap. This CDR3 is built from 12 residues. The CDR3 is CASSFSPSEQYF. CDR3 nucleotide sequence: TGTGCCAGCAGTTTCAGTCCAAGCGAGCAGTACTTC.

This clone was counted a single time. This chain connects TRBV13 to TRBJ2-7; 11 nucleotides line up with TRBD2. CDR3 length: 16 residues. The V segment lost 0 bases and the J segment 3 bases; nucleotides outside the gene matches: 4. Germline V gene lookup returns CDR1 PRHDT and CDR2 FYEKMQ (reference sequence). The CDR3 region has the DNA TGTGCCAGCAGCTTAGGATCCGGGACTAGCGGCTACGAGCAGTACTTC. This translates into CASSLGSGTSGYEQYF.

The chain employs TRBV10-3 and TRBJ2-1; a possible D gene is TRBD2 (6 bases). This CDR3 has 14 amino acids. CDR1 and CDR2 (germline): ENHRY, SYGVKD. V was cut by 3 bases and J by 8 bases, with 14 bases left in between. The CDR3: CAISDQGLGHEQFF. CDR3 DNA sequence: TGTGCCATCAGTGACCAGGGACTGGGCCATGAGCAGTTCTTC.

This clone appeared a single time. The chain recombines TRBV19 with TRBJ2-6; 11 bases align to TRBD1. V dropped 4 bases and J dropped 1; count of bases not matched to a gene: 6. This CDR3 is built from 18 residues. Germline V gene data show CDR1 as LNHDA and CDR2 as SQIVND (reference sequence). The CDR3 is CASSTRTGGRSGANVLTF. CDR3 in DNA: TGTGCCAGTAGTACCCGGACAGGGGGCAGATCTGGGGCCAACGTCCTGACTTTC.

The chain combines TRBV19 with TRBJ1-5, with D uncertain. The germline V and J ends were trimmed by 5 bases and 3 bases, with 11 bases remaining between them. CDR1 LNHDA and CDR2 SQIVND come from the germline V gene (reference sequence). The CDR3 is 14 amino acids. The CDR3 DNA is TGTGCCAGTAGTCCCCTTTCCGACAATCAGCCCCAGCATTTT. It is translated as CASSPLSDNQPQHF.

This chain connects TRBV10-1 to TRBJ2-3; D is uncertain. The V gene's germline CDR1 is WNHNN and CDR2 SYGVQD (reference sequence). This CDR3 comprises 15 residues. The V end lost 4 bases, the J end lost 4 bases, and 15 bases lay between the germline ends. The CDR3 coding sequence is TGCGCCAGCAGTGTAACCCGTTCCGGTGCAGATACGCAGTATTTT. It specifies CASSVTRSGADTQYF.

The V gene is TRBV11-2, the J gene TRBJ2-6, with D unclear. V gave up 7 bases and J gave up 0 bases, with 10 bases separating them. The CDR3 loop spans 15 amino acids. Germline V gene lookup returns CDR1 SGHAT and CDR2 FQNNGV. Here the CDR3 DNA reads TGTGCCAGCACCACGATCGGCTCTGGGGCCAACGTCCTGACTTTC. Protein: CASTTIGSGANVLTF. The entire variable domain, with the rest obtained from reference TRBV11-2 and TRBJ2-6, is as follows: EAGVAQSPRYKIIEKRQSVAFWCNPISGHATLYWYQQILGQGPKLLIQFQNNGVVDDSQLPKDRFSAERLKGVDSTLKIQPAKLEDSAVYLCASTTIGSGANVLTFGAGSRLTVL.

The chain is built from TRBV18 and TRBJ2-1; D is undetermined. The CDR3 length is 11 residues. V lost 2 bases to trimming and J lost 5 bases, with 1 base between them. Germline lookup yields CDR1 KGHSH and CDR2 LQKENI. CDR3 region: CASSPDNEQFF. The CDR3 DNA follows: TGTGCCAGCTCACCAGACAATGAGCAGTTCTTC. The whole variable domain, filled in from reference TRBV18 and TRBJ2-1, reads NAGVMQNPRHLVRRRGQEARLRCSPMKGHSHVYWYRQLPEEGLKFMVYLQKENIIDESGMPKERFSAEFPKEGPSILRIQQVVRGDSAAYFCASSPDNEQFFGPGTRLTVL.

This chain uses TRBV21-1 with TRBJ2-7; the DNA was not used to check the table's D call, TRBD2. TRBV21-1 is a pseudogene locus. The CDR3 runs to 19 residues. The CDR3 bases are TGTGCCAGCAGCAAAGAGGGGACTAGCGGGGGGTCTAGCTCCTACGAGCAGTACTTC. Protein: CASSKEGTSGGSSSYEQYF.

The chain links TRBV9 to TRBJ2-3, with D perhaps TRBD2 (5 bases). CDR3 length: 15 amino acids. Germline CDR1 and CDR2: SGDLS and YYNGEE. V was clipped by 2 bases and J by 5 bases, with 15 bases between them. CDR3 nucleotides: TGTGCCAGCAGCGTGTTTTTAGAGGGCGGAGATACGCAGTATTTT. Protein product: CASSVFLEGGDTQYF. Supplemented by reference TRBV9 and TRBJ2-3, the full variable domain reads DSGVTQTPKHLITATGQRVTLRCSPRSGDLSVYWYQQSLDQGLQFLIQYYNGEERAKGNILERFSAQQFPDLHSELNLSSLELGDSALYFCASSVFLEGGDTQYFGPGTRLTVL.

The chain employs TRBV7-6 and TRBJ2-7; maybe TRBD2 (6 bases). The CDR3 loop spans 14 amino acids. Trimming shortened V by 2 bases and J by 7 bases, and 15 bases separated the two germline ends. The germline V gene has CDR1 SGHVS and CDR2 FNYEAQ. The CDR3 is CASSLMEGSGEQYF. The CDR3 DNA reads as TGTGCCAGCAGCTTAATGGAGGGGTCGGGAGAGCAGTACTTC.

This clone has just a few counts. The chain has TRBV7-9 and TRBJ2-3, with D maybe TRBD1 (6 bases). This CDR3 contains 14 residues. Germline V gene data show CDR1 as SEHNR and CDR2 as FQNEAQ (reference sequence). V lost 5 bases and J lost 0, with 9 bases in between. The CDR3 region has the DNA TGTGCCAGCAGCCAGGGGCTAAGCACAGATACGCAGTATTTT. The encoded protein is CASSQGLSTDTQYF.

The CDR3 protein is CASTPAGNTEAFF. Written as DNA, the CDR3 is TGTGCCAGCACCCCAGCGGGGAACACTGAAGCTTTCTTT. This chain uses TRBV7-9 with TRBJ1-1; D unclear. The CDR3 length is 13 residues. In germline, CDR1 is SEHNR, CDR2 FQNEAQ (reference sequence). Deletions cut 7 bases from V and 1 base from J, with 10 bases between.

V and J are TRBV25-1 and TRBJ2-7; 8 bases line up with TRBD1. The germline CDR1 and CDR2 sequences are MGHDK and SYGVNS. V gave up 3 bases and J gave up 2 bases; unmatched junction bases: 9. This CDR3 is 16 amino acids long. Here the CDR3 reads CASSELDRAGAYEQYF. The CDR3 DNA is TGTGCCAGCAGTGAGCTGGACAGGGCTGGGGCCTACGAGCAGTACTTC.